The clone carrying this TCR beta chain appeared a single time. This table comes from immunoSEQ multiplex PCR, and its TCRdb copy is limited to in-frame clones, with some not included. This table has about 100,000 clones, more than 90% appearing once. The data originate from a study of T cell changes during pregnancy in multiple sclerosis. The CDR3 covers 22 residues. Trimming left V 3 bases short and J 4 bases short, with 33 bases between. Germline V gene lookup returns CDR1 LGHNT and CDR2 FRNRAP. The source of this sequence is a female donor with multiple sclerosis, enrolled in a pregnancy study. The rearrangement joins TRBV12-5 to TRBJ1-4; maybe TRBD1 (5 bases). Specimen: peripheral blood, collected in the second trimester of pregnancy. CDR3 DNA sequence: TGTGCTAGTGGTTTACGAAGCGGGGGGGTCGGGGCGCGCGACGGCTTTAATGAAAAACTGTTTTTT. It translates to CASGLRSGGVGARDGFNEKLFF.